This T cell receptor (beta chain) came from a study of blood T cell repertoires in COVID-19. At the level of the study: Samples taken during acute and convalescent COVID-19 were collected in the United States, Italy and Spain.

Germline V gives CDR1 LNHNV, CDR2 YYDKDF (reference sequence). J was trimmed by 3 bases and V by 0 bases; bases with no gene match: 9. This CDR3 is 18 amino acids long. Original analysis: By means of reference gene primer amplification, nucleated cell counts were estimated. Sequencing used immunoSEQ multiplex PCR; TCRdb keeps in-frame clones, though not all of them. From that table come the V and J calls and clone size; the DNA was used to work out D and trimming. The table includes 60,000 to 80,000 clones, less than 90% detected once. The sample taken for sequencing was peripheral blood. This sequence joins TRBV15 and TRBJ1-5; 9 positions match TRBD1. The clonotype was recovered from a man aged 50 or older with active COVID-19. CDR3 coding DNA: TGTGCCACCAGCAGAGAGGGGGACAGGGCAATCTTCAATCAGCCCCAGCATTTT. It specifies CATSREGDRAIFNQPQHF.